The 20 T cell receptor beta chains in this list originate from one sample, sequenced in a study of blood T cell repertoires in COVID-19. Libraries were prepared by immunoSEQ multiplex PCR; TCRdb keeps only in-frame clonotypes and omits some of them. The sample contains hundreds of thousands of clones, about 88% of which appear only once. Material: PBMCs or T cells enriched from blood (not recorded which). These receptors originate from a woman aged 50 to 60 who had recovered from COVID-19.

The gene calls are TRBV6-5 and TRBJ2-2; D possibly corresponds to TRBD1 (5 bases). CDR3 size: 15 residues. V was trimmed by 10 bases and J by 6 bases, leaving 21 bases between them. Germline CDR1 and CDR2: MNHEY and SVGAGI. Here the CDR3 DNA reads TGTGCCACCTTAGGGGTACTTTTTGCACCCGGGGAGCTGTTTTTT. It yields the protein CATLGVLFAPGELFF.

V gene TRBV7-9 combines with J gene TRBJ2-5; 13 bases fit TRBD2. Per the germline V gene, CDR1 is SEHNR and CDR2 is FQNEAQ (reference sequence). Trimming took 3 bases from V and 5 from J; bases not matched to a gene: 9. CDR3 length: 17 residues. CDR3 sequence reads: CASSFLGLAGAGETQYF. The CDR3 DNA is TGTGCCAGCAGCTTTCTCGGACTAGCGGGAGCCGGGGAGACCCAGTACTTC.

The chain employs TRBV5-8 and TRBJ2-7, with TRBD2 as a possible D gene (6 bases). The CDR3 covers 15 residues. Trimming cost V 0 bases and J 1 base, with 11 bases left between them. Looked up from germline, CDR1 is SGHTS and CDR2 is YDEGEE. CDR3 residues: CASSLVRAGSYEQYF. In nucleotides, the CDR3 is TGTGCCAGCAGCTTGGTCCGGGCGGGATCCTACGAGCAGTACTTC.

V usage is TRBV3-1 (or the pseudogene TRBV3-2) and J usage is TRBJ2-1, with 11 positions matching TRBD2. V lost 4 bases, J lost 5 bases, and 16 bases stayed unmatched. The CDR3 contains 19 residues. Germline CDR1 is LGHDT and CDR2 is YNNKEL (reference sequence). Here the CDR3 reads CASSPTTSGTSGPHNEQFF. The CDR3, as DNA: TGTGCCAGCAGCCCCACAACCTCCGGGACTAGCGGCCCCCACAATGAGCAGTTCTTC.

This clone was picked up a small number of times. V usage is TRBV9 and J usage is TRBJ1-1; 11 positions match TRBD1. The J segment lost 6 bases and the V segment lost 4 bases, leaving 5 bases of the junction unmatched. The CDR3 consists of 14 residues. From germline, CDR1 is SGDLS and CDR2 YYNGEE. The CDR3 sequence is CASSLGTGGSEAFF. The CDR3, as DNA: TGTGCCAGCAGCCTGGGGACAGGGGGATCTGAAGCTTTCTTT.

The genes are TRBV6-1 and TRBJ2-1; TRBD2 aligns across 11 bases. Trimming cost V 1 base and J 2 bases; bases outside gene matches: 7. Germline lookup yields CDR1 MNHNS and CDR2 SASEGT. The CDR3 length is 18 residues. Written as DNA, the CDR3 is TGTGCCAGCAGTGAAGGACTAGCGGGATATGTACCCTACAATGAGCAGTTCTTC. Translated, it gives CASSEGLAGYVPYNEQFF.

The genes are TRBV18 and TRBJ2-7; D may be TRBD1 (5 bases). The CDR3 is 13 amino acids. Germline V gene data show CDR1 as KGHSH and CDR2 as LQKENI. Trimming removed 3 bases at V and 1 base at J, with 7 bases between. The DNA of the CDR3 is TGTGCCAGCTCACCGGCAGGGTCCTACGAGCAGTACTTC. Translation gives CASSPAGSYEQYF. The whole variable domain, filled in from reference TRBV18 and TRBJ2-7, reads NAGVMQNPRHLVRRRGQEARLRCSPMKGHSHVYWYRQLPEEGLKFMVYLQKENIIDESGMPKERFSAEFPKEGPSILRIQQVVRGDSAAYFCASSPAGSYEQYFGPGTRLTVT.

DNA of the CDR3: TGTGCCAGCAGCTTCACACCCCAAGAGACCCAGTACTTC. Translating it yields CASSFTPQETQYF. This rearrangement joins TRBV11-3 to TRBJ2-5; no clear D. Trimming removed 3 bases from V and 1 base from J, with 6 bases in between. Germline lookup yields CDR1 SGHNT and CDR2 YENEEA. The CDR3 is made up of 13 amino acids.

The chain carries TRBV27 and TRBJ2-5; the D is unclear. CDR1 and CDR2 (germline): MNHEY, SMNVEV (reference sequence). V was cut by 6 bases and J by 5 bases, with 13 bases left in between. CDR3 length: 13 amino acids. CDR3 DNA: TGTGCCAGCAGGCAAAGCGATGGGGAGACCCAGTACTTC. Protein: CASRQSDGETQYF.

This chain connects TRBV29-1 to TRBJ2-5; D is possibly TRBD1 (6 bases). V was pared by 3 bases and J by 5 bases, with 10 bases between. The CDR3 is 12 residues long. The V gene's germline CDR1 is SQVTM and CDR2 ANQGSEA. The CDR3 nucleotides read TGCAGCGTTGACCCGCAGGGGGAGACCCAGTACTTC. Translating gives CSVDPQGETQYF.

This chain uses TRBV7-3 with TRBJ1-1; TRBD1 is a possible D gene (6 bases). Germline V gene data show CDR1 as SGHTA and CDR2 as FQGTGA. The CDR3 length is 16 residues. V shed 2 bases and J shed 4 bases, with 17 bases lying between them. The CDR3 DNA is TGTGCCAGCAGCTTATTCCCGCAGGGGAGCGGCACTGAAGCTTTCTTT. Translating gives CASSLFPQGSGTEAFF.

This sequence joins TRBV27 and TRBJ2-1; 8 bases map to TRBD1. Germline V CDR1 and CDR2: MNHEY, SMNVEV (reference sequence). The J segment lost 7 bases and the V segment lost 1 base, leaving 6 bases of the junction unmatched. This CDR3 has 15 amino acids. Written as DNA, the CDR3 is TGTGCCAGCAGTTTATTCCTGCAGGGGGCAAATGAGCAGTTCTTC. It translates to CASSLFLQGANEQFF.

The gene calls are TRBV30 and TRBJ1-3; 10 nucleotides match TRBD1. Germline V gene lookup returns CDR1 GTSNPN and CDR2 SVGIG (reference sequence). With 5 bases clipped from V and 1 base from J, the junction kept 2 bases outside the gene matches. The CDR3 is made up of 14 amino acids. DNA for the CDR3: TGTGCCTGGGAGGGACAGGGGTCTGGAAACACCATATATTTT. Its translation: CAWEGQGSGNTIYF.

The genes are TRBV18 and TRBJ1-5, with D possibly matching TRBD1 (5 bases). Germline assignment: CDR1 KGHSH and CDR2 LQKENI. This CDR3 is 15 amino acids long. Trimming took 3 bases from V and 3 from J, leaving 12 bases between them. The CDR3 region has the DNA TGTGCCAGCTCACCTTTCTCGACAGTCAATCAGCCCCAGCATTTT. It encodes CASSPFSTVNQPQHF. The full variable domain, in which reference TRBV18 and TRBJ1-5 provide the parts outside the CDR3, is NAGVMQNPRHLVRRRGQEARLRCSPMKGHSHVYWYRQLPEEGLKFMVYLQKENIIDESGMPKERFSAEFPKEGPSILRIQQVVRGDSAAYFCASSPFSTVNQPQHFGDGTRLSIL.

The CDR3 nucleotides are TGTGCCAGCAGTTTCAGGGTCGGACACACCATATATTTT. Translation: CASSFRVGHTIYF. The chain uses TRBV12-3 or TRBV12-4 and TRBJ1-3, with a tentative D call TRBD1 (5 bases). The V and J ends lost 3 bases and 8 bases respectively, with 11 bases between them. This CDR3 has 13 amino acids.

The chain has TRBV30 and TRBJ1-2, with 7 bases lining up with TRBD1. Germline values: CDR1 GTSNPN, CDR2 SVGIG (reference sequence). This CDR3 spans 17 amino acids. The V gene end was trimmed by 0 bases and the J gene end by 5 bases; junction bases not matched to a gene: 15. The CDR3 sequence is CAWSVLVTGIASYGYTF. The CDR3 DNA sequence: TGTGCCTGGAGTGTTTTGGTGACAGGGATCGCGAGTTATGGCTACACCTTC.

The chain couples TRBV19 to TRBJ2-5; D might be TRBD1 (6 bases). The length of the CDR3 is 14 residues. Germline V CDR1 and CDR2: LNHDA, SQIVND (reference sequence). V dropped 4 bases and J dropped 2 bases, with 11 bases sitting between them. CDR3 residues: CASSTQTGQETQYF. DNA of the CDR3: TGTGCCAGTAGTACCCAGACAGGACAAGAGACCCAGTACTTC. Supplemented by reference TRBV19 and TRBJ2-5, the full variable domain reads DGGITQSPKYLFRKEGQNVTLSCEQNLNHDAMYWYRQDPGQGLRLIYYSQIVNDFQKGDIAEGYSVSREKKESFPLTVTSAQKNPTAFYLCASSTQTGQETQYFGPGTRLLVL.

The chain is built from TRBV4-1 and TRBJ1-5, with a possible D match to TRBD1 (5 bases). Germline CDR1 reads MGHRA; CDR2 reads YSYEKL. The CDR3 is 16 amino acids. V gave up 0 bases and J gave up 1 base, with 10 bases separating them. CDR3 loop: CASSQEWGGSNQPQHF. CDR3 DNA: TGCGCCAGCAGCCAAGAATGGGGGGGAAGCAATCAGCCCCAGCATTTT.

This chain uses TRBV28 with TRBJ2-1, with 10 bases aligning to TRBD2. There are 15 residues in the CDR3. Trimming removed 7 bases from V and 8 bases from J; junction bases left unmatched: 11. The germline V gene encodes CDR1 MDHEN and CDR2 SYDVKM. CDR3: CASTSGGAHGDEQFF. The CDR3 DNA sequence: TGTGCCAGCACCAGCGGGGGGGCCCACGGGGATGAGCAGTTCTTC.

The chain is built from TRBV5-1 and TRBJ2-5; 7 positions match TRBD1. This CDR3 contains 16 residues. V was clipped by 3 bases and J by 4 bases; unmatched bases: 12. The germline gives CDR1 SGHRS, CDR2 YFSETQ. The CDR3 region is CASSSSTGLGVETQYF. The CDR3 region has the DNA TGCGCCAGCAGCTCCTCGACAGGGCTCGGTGTAGAGACCCAGTACTTC. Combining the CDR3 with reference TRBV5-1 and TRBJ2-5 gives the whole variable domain KAGVTQTPRYLIKTRGQQVTLSCSPISGHRSVSWYQQTPGQGLQFLFEYFSETQRNKGNFPGRFSGRQFSNSRSEMNVSTLELGDSALYLCASSSSTGLGVETQYFGPGTRLLVL.